This T cell receptor (beta chain) is drawn from a study of Graves' ophthalmopathy and Graves' hyperthyroidism (dated by TCRdb to 2017 to 2018). Turning to the overall study: Peripheral blood was collected before any treatment was given, at the time of initial diagnosis. In about six hyperthyroidism patients, the T-cell repertoire of thyroid tissue was compared with the T-cell repertoire of blood. To explore V-J signatures that distinguish ophthalmopathy from hyperthyroidism, a discovery set of more than 90 patients was enrolled, made up of 40 to 45 with ophthalmopathy and fewer than 60 with stable hyperthyroidism. The study used TCR beta repertoire signatures to distinguish Graves' ophthalmopathy from Graves' hyperthyroidism and to predict progression to ophthalmopathy. After sampling, hyperthyroidism patients received methimazole starting at 30 mg daily, and ophthalmopathy patients received high-dose intravenous methylprednisolone. In total, over 130 blood samples were TCR-sequenced: some 43 ophthalmopathy, some 75 hyperthyroidism and about 17 hyperthyroidism-to-ophthalmopathy patients. For independent validation, a separate cohort was made up of some 19 hyperthyroidism patients plus 17 patients who later progressed from hyperthyroidism to ophthalmopathy.

For repertoire sequencing, the TCR beta CDR3 regions were amplified from RNA transcripts. A first-round RT-PCR used HTBI primers with the Qiagen OneStep RT-PCR kit, followed by a second-round multiplex PCR, size selection and purification. The libraries underwent paired-end sequencing with 100 bp reads on an Illumina HiSeq2000. The original pipeline was this. SOAPnuke was used to process the reads, removing any read that contained adapters or uncalled bases, had a mean Phred below 15, or lacked an exact match to the constant primer or identifier. COPE v1.2.5 was used to merge the high-quality paired reads. Clonotypes were defined as unique nucleotide sequences and were aligned to IMGT TRB V, D and J references using MiTCR v1.1. Analysis was restricted to V-J combinations with a frequency above 0.0001, which covered approximately 99% of repertoires. For each V-J combination, a TCR clonal expansion and chaos score was defined as F50 clonal expansion divided by the chaos observed in the TCRdist matrix. Welch's t-statistics and random forest were used to reduce the features to 13 V-J combinations, which were then used as input to a naive Bayes classifier. The similarity between thyroid and blood repertoires was quantified using the Morisita-Horn index. TCRdb ran its own pipeline on the public reads, namely fastp trimming at Q25 and MiXCR clone calling, and kept in-frame beta chains. Entries are consolidated by CDR3 protein sequence, retaining the most common genes and DNA. These V and J calls derive from TCRdb rather than the authors' analysis. Across this sample there are roughly 300,000 distinct CDR3 sequences, with roughly 17% seen only once. The top ten clonotypes cover roughly an eighth of the sample.

V and J are trimmed by 3 bases and 4 bases, and the gene matches miss 8 bases of the junction. Reading the germline V gene (reference sequence) gives CDR1 DFQATT and CDR2 SNEGSKA. From the cysteine up to the phenylalanine, the CDR3 has a length of 15 residues. Only the CDR3 DNA stays, 45 bases, in frame from base 1. Ophthalmopathy patients had moderately to severely active disease, Clinical Activity Score of at least 3, NOSPECS grade of at least 4, and disease duration under 3 months. Patients with other autoimmune diseases, uncontrolled infections, pregnancy or lactation were excluded from the study. Diagnosis relied on clinical symptoms, serum thyroxine, TRAb, thyroid ultrasound and orbital computed tomography. Using Ficoll-Paque density gradient centrifugation, PBMCs were isolated from less than 13 ml of fresh peripheral blood. Trizol reagent was used to extract the total RNA, and its quality was then checked on an Agilent 2100 Bioanalyzer.

This clonotype was recorded at least ten times. No cognate antigen has been identified for it. Within one base of it there is no much larger clone, and no base qualities were kept. What the work shows at the level of the full study, not this receptor alone: In cross-validation, the 13-signature model distinguished ophthalmopathy from stable hyperthyroidism with just over 85% sensitivity and almost 83% specificity, and in the test set the corresponding values were about 80% and 75%. Sample size was not statistically predetermined, and group allocation was not concealed from the investigators. In validation, the model predicted ophthalmopathy progression with about 70% sensitivity and 72.22% specificity; some twelve predicted patients were CT-confirmed with GO in a median of around 6 months. Among expanded thyroid clonotypes with frequency above 0.001, most also showed up in blood, which suggests that blood repertoires may reflect the thyroid immune response.

This clonotype originated in an adult man with Graves' ophthalmopathy. This receptor chain uses TRBV20-1 and TRBJ2-7; 11 middle bases align to TRBD1. Sequencing was done on a sample of peripheral blood. The CDR3 region: CSASALGQGDYEQYF. The nucleotides are TGCAGTGCTAGCGCTCTGGGACAGGGGGATTACGAGCAGTACTTC.